This T cell receptor beta chain was identified in a study of Ad26.COV2.S vaccination and SARS-CoV-2 variants. The V gene end was trimmed by 4 bases and the J gene end by 3 bases; junction bases not matched to a gene: 3. Germline CDR1 is SGDLS and CDR2 is YYNGEE. The CDR3 has 16 amino acids. Treatment indicated: about 20 received Ad26.COV2.S at low or high dose, single or two shots; roughly five received placebo; per-sample allocation not given. The study sampled participants on day 63 after the first vaccine or placebo injection. In Boston, the donor was an adult between 18-55 years of age. Repertoires were generated with immunoSEQ multiplex PCR, while TCRdb's copy carries only in-frame clones and drops some. Here the sample spans about 680,000 clones, roughly nine tenths being singletons.

Material: peripheral blood, obtained in a trial of Ad26.COV2.S vaccine versus placebo. The receptor was derived from a person aged 18-60 years who received the Ad26.COV2.S COVID-19 vaccine or a placebo. This sequence joins TRBV9 and TRBJ2-6, with TRBD2 matching 11 bases. In DNA form, the CDR3 reads TGTGCCAGCAGCTTAACTAGCGGGAGTGGGGCCAACGTCCTGACTTTC. Amino acids: CASSLTSGSGANVLTF. Full variable domain (outside the CDR3, taken from reference TRBV9 and TRBJ2-6): DSGVTQTPKHLITATGQRVTLRCSPRSGDLSVYWYQQSLDQGLQFLIQYYNGEERAKGNILERFSAQQFPDLHSELNLSSLELGDSALYFCASSLTSGSGANVLTFGAGSRLTVL.